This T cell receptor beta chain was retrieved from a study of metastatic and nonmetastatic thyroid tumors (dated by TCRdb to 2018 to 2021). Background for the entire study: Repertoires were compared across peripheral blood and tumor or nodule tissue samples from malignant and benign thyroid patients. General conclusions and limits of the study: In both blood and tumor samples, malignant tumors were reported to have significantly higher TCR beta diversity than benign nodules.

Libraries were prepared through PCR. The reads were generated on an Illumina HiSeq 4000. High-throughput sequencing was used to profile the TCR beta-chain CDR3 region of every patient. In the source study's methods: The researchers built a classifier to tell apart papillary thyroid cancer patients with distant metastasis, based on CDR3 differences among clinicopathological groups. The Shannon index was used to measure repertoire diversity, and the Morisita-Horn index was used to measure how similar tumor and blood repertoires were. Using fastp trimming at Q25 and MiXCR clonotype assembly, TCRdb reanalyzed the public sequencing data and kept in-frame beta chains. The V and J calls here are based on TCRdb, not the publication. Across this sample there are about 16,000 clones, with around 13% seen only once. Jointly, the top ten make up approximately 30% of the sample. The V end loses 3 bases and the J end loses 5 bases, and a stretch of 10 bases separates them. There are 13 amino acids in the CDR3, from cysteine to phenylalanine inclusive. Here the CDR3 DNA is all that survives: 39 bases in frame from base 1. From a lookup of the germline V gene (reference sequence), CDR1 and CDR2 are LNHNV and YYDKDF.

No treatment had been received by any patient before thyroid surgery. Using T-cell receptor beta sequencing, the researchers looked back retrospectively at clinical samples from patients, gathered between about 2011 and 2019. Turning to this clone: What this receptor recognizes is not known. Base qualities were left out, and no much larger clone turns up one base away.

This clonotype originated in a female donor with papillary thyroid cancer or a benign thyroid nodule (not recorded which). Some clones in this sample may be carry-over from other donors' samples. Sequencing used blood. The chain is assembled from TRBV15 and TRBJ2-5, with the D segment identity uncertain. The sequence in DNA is TGTGCCACCAGCAGGTATTGGTACGAGACCCAGTACTTC. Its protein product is CATSRYWYETQYF.